These 3 T cell receptor beta chains were sequenced from one sample in a study of human T cells and chemical hapten exposure. TCRdb re-analysed the RACE reads in MiXCR, keeping a single row per CDR3 protein. The sample includes over 40,000 distinct CDR3 sequences, 3% to 3.5% of them seen just once. Time point in this sample: patch test 2, 6 weeks after DPC sensitization. Specified treatment: therapeutic diphenylcyclopropenone sensitization with weekly scalp DPC. This specimen was whole blood, taken in connection with sensitization to the hapten diphenylcyclopropenone (DPC). These receptor sequences come from a man between 35 and 55 years old with alopecia areata. Some clones in this sample may be carry-over from other donors' samples.

This clonotype was seen many times. V usage is TRBV11-2 and J usage is TRBJ2-4; no definite D call. Germline CDR1 SGHAT, CDR2 FQNNGV. V was cut by 2 bases and J by 3 bases, with 2 bases left in between. This CDR3 spans 12 amino acids. The CDR3 bases are TGTGCCAGCAGCTTACTCAAAAACATTCAGTACTTC. Protein sequence: CASSLLKNIQYF.

The table lists this clonotype with many counts. This sequence joins TRBV25-1 and TRBJ2-7; 8 bases align to TRBD1. The CDR3 contains 13 residues. The trim removed 6 bases at V and 1 base at J, leaving 2 bases unmatched. The germline V gene has CDR1 MGHDK and CDR2 SYGVNS. The CDR3 DNA reads as TGTGCCAGCAGGGGGACAGGATCCTACGAGCAGTACTTC. Its protein product is CASRGTGSYEQYF.

This clonotype was counted at least ten times. The V call is TRBV9, the J call TRBJ2-6; D is possibly TRBD2 (5 bases). CDR1 SGDLS and CDR2 YYNGEE come from the germline V gene. V lost 3 bases to trimming and J lost 0 bases, with 19 bases between them. This CDR3 has 19 residues. This chain's CDR3 is CASSAVGASRLSGANVLTF. The CDR3 region has the DNA TGTGCCAGCAGCGCCGTGGGAGCGAGTCGCCTCTCTGGGGCCAACGTCCTGACTTTC. The full variable domain, in which reference TRBV9 and TRBJ2-6 provide the parts outside the CDR3, is DSGVTQTPKHLITATGQRVTLRCSPRSGDLSVYWYQQSLDQGLQFLIQYYNGEERAKGNILERFSAQQFPDLHSELNLSSLELGDSALYFCASSAVGASRLSGANVLTFGAGSRLTVL.